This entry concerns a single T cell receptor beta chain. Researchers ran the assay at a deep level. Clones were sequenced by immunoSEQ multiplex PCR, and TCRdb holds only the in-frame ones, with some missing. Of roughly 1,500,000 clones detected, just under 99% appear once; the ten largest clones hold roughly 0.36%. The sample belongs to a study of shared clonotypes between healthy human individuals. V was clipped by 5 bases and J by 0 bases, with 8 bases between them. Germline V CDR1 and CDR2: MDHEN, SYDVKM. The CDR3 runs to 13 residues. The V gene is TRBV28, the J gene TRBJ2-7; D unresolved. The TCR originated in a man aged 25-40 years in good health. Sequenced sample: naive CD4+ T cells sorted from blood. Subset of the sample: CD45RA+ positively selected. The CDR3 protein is CASSVLGSYEQYF. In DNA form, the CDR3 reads TGTGCCAGCAGTGTCCTGGGCTCCTACGAGCAGTACTTC.